This T cell receptor (beta chain) was recovered during a study of blood T cell repertoires in COVID-19. Study as a whole: Italy, Spain and the United States were the sources of the convalescent and acute COVID-19 samples. The cDNA or gDNA used as material had been derived from T cells, B-cell-depleted T cells, or PBMCs.

Per germline, CDR1 SGHVS and CDR2 FQNEAQ. CDR3 length: 16 residues. Losses at the gene ends were 1 base for V and 6 bases for J; bases not matched to a gene: 10. Study processing details: Cell counts per sample came from amplifying reference gene primers. Assay used: immunoSEQ multiplex PCR; TCRdb lists only in-frame clones, some missing. V, J and clone size reflect that table, while D and trimming were determined from the DNA. Counted here are 200,000 to 250,000 clones, about nine tenths occurring once; the ten biggest clones make up around 6.5%. The genes are TRBV7-8 and TRBJ2-3; 7 nucleotides line up with TRBD1. The specimen sequenced was peripheral blood. The sequence derives from a man at least 80 years old with acute or convalescent COVID-19. DNA for the CDR3: TGTGCCAGCAGCTTAGAGGCAGGAACAGGGGTCGATACGCAGTATTTT. This encodes CASSLEAGTGVDTQYF.